A single sample is the source of the 5 T cell receptor beta chains below, sequenced in a study of shared clonotypes between healthy human individuals. Clones were sequenced by immunoSEQ multiplex PCR, and TCRdb holds only the in-frame ones, with some missing. The sample records approximately 1.5 million clones, approximately 98% being singletons. The sequencing input was naive CD4+ T cells sorted from blood. The sample's subset: CD45RA+ positively selected. These receptors came from a man aged 30 to 45 in good health.

V is TRBV5-1 and J is TRBJ1-2, with 11 positions matching TRBD1. V lost 4 bases, J lost 1 base, and 6 bases stayed unmatched. This CDR3 comprises 16 residues. Germline CDR1 SGHRS, CDR2 YFSETQ. CDR3 residues: CASSTRTGGGNYGYTF. The DNA for the CDR3 is TGCGCCAGCAGCACCCGGACAGGGGGCGGTAACTATGGCTACACCTTC.

This chain connects TRBV4-3 to TRBJ2-1; 12 bases agree with TRBD2. The CDR3 has 18 amino acids. In germline, CDR1 is LGHNA, CDR2 YSLEER. The ends lost 0 bases at V and 7 bases at J; junction bases unmatched: 10. The CDR3 region has the DNA TGCGCCAGCAGCCAAGAGATTCAACTAGCGGGAGGATGGAATGAGCAGTTCTTC. This codes for CASSQEIQLAGGWNEQFF.

The chain combines TRBV5-4 with TRBJ2-7, with 13 bases that match TRBD2. The CDR3 consists of 15 residues. CDR1 and CDR2 (germline): SGHNT, YYREEE (reference sequence). J lost 4 bases, V lost 5 bases, and 6 bases had no gene match. The CDR3 loop is CASRSWTSGRYEQYF. The CDR3 bases are TGTGCCAGCAGAAGCTGGACTAGCGGGAGATACGAGCAGTACTTC. Variable domain in full (rest from reference TRBV5-4 and TRBJ2-7): ETGVTQSPTHLIKTRGQQVTLRCSSQSGHNTVSWYQQALGQGPQFIFQYYREEENGRGNFPPRFSGLQFPNYSSELNVNALELDDSALYLCASRSWTSGRYEQYFGPGTRLTVT.

This rearrangement joins TRBV29-1 to TRBJ2-7; D not certain. Germline CDR1 and CDR2: SQVTM and ANQGSEA. The CDR3 is 12 residues long. V was cut by 6 bases and J by 2 bases, with 11 bases left in between. This chain's CDR3 is CSVWTATYEQYF. DNA for the CDR3: TGCAGCGTCTGGACGGCTACCTACGAGCAGTACTTC.

Of note for this clone: Different DNA sequences within this sample yield the same CDR3. V usage is TRBV29-1 and J usage is TRBJ2-5; 12 nucleotides agree with TRBD2. V gave up 6 bases and J gave up 2 bases; unmatched junction bases: 4. The CDR3 loop spans 14 amino acids. Looked up from germline, CDR1 is SQVTM and CDR2 is ANQGSEA. The CDR3: CSVRLAGVQETQYF. CDR3 DNA sequence: TGCAGCGTGAGACTAGCGGGAGTGCAAGAGACCCAGTACTTC.